The present T cell receptor beta chain was sequenced within a study of early T cells in non-severe SARS-CoV-2 infection. This clonotype appeared a few times. TCRdb ran MiXCR on the 5' RACE reads and lists one entry per CDR3 protein. This sample yields 80,000 to 95,000 distinct CDR3 sequences, of which 14% to 15% are seen a single time; roughly 0.6% belongs to the top ten. The germline CDR1 and CDR2 sequences are MNHNY and SVGAGI (reference sequence). V lost 2 bases to trimming and J lost 8 bases, with 9 bases between them. This CDR3 spans 13 amino acids. This TCR came from an adult who was a healthcare worker with PCR-confirmed SARS-CoV-2 infection or an uninfected control (not recorded which). The rearrangement uses TRBV6-6 and TRBJ1-4; D remains unclear. The sequenced material came from whole blood. The CDR3 DNA reads TGTGCCAGCAGTTACAGGGTTAGCGAAAAACTGTTTTTT. It yields the protein CASSYRVSEKLFF.